This T cell receptor beta chain came from a study of post-analysis software for immune sequencing data. V lost 3 bases and J lost 8, with 10 bases in between. This CDR3 has 11 amino acids. CDR1 SQVTM and CDR2 ANQGSEA come from the germline V gene. Study-level findings and limits: When patients were compared with controls, a handful of TRBV segments were more frequent, TRBV5-6, TRBV5-1 and TRBV20-1 among them.

Sequencing libraries made from TCR beta cDNA carried unique molecular identifiers. TCRdb redid the calling of the PCR reads with MiXCR, one entry per CDR3 protein. The profile shows over 700,000 distinct CDR3 sequences, about 32% of them singletons. This clonotype was counted ten times or more. The antigen is unknown. V is TRBV29-1 and J is TRBJ2-5; D gene unclear. The sequence came from a girl aged 10-17 years with multiple sclerosis. Sample: blood. The CDR3 region has the DNA TGCAGCGTTGAGGACGCCACAACCCAGTACTTC. This sequence encodes CSVEDATTQYF. Complete variable domain (other parts from reference TRBV29-1 and TRBJ2-5): SAVISQKPSRDICQRGTSLTIQCQVDSQVTMMFWYRQQPGQSLTLIATANQGSEATYESGFVIDKFPISRPNLTFSTLTVSNMSPEDSSIYLCSVEDATTQYFGPGTRLLVL.